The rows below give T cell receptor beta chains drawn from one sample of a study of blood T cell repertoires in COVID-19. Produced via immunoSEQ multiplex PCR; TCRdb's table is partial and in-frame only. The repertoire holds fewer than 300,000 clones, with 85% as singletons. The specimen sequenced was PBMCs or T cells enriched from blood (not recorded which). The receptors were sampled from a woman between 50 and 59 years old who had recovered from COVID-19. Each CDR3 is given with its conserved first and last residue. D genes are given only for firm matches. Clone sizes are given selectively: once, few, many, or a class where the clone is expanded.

TGTGCCAGCTCACCAAGTCCCAGGGGGGAAGCTGAAGCTTTCTTT | CASSPSPRGEAEAFF | TRBJ1-1 | TRBV18 | TRBD1 | once
TGCGCCAGCAGCAGTCTAGCGGGGAACGAGGGGCAGTTCTTC | CASSSLAGNEGQFF | TRBJ2-1 | TRBV4-1 | TRBD2 | once
TGTGCCAGCAGCTTCCTGTTAGGGAGGGCGACTGAAGCTTTCTTT | CASSFLLGRATEAFF | TRBJ1-1 | TRBV7-2 | NA | NA
TGTGCCAGCAGCAGAACAGGGTTAGGGTCCAATGAGCAGTTCTTC | CASSRTGLGSNEQFF | TRBJ2-1 | TRBV11-3 | NA | NA
TGTGCCACCCGCATGACATTTCGCGGGGTAACTGAAGCTTTCTTT | CATRMTFRGVTEAFF | TRBJ1-1 | TRBV19 | NA | few
TGTGCCAGCAGCCAACAAGGACAGGGCCGCCAGCCCCAGCATTTT | CASSQQGQGRQPQHF | TRBJ1-5 | TRBV7-8 | TRBD1 | few
TGTGCCAGCAGCACGGGGACAGCAAACTACGAGCAGTACTTC | CASSTGTANYEQYF | TRBJ2-7 | TRBV9 | TRBD1 | NA
TGTGCCAGCAGTATACAGGGCTACTATGGCTACACCTTC | CASSIQGYYGYTF | TRBJ1-2 | TRBV2 | NA | NA
TGTGCCAGCAGTGAGGTCGGCGGATTTGGCTACACCTTC | CASSEVGGFGYTF | TRBJ1-2 | TRBV2 | NA | NA
TGTGCCTGGAGTCCTGTCCTGGCGGGTTTAGAGACCCAGTACTTC | CAWSPVLAGLETQYF | TRBJ2-5 | TRBV30 | NA | once
TGTGCCAGCAGCCAAGGGGGGGTCGGCTATGGCTACACCTTC | CASSQGGVGYGYTF | TRBJ1-2 | TRBV3-1/TRBV3-2 | NA | NA
TGTGCCAGCAGCCAATTTCCCTCCCTCTATGGCTACACCTTC | CASSQFPSLYGYTF | TRBJ1-2 | TRBV3-1/TRBV3-2 | NA | NA
TGTGCCAGCAGGTATTCTCCGGGACTAGCGGGGGGGCCGCGGGAGACCCAGTACTTC | CASRYSPGLAGGPRETQYF | TRBJ2-5 | TRBV3-1/TRBV3-2 | TRBD2 | NA
TGTGCCAGCAGCAAATCGGAGACAGGGACCTACAATGAGCAGTTCTTC | CASSKSETGTYNEQFF | TRBJ2-1 | TRBV21-1 | NA | NA
TGTGCCAGCAGCCAAGATTTGAGCTCTGGGGCCAACGTCCTGACTTTC | CASSQDLSSGANVLTF | TRBJ2-6 | TRBV3-1/TRBV3-2 | NA | NA
TGTGCCAGCAGCTTACTCGCGGGAGCCTCCTACAATGAGCAGTTCTTC | CASSLLAGASYNEQFF | TRBJ2-1 | TRBV7-6 | TRBD2 | NA
TGTGCCACCAGTGATTCAGCGGGACTTGAGTTAAATGAGCAGTTCTTC | CATSDSAGLELNEQFF | TRBJ2-1 | TRBV24-1 | TRBD2 | NA
TGTGCCAGTAGTCAGTCCCGGAGGGCTCAGCCCCAGCATTTT | CASSQSRRAQPQHF | TRBJ1-5 | TRBV19 | NA | NA
TGTGCCAGCAGATACCGGGACACCGACTCCTACGAGCAGTACTTC | CASRYRDTDSYEQYF | TRBJ2-7 | TRBV5-5 | NA | NA
TGTGCCAGCAGTTTCGCACAGGGGGCCGACACTAATGAAAAACTGTTTTTT | CASSFAQGADTNEKLFF | TRBJ1-4 | TRBV28 | TRBD1 | once
TGTGCCAGCAGTCTCCGGACAGGGGATGGCTACACCTTC | CASSLRTGDGYTF | TRBJ1-2 | TRBV6-5 | TRBD1 | NA
TGTGCCAGCAGCCCGTACAGGGAGTACACCTACGAGCAGTACTTC | CASSPYREYTYEQYF | TRBJ2-7 | TRBV3-1/TRBV3-2 | NA | NA
TGTGCCAGCAGCTTAGGGACAGGGGATGGCTACACCTTC | CASSLGTGDGYTF | TRBJ1-2 | TRBV11-2 | TRBD1 | NA
TGTGCCAGCAGCCACGGGCCCGGGGGGTTATTTCCTGGAAACACCATATATTTT | CASSHGPGGLFPGNTIYF | TRBJ1-3 | TRBV11-2 | NA | many
TGTGCCAGCAGTTACTCGGTTTTCGGTGGCTACACCTTC | CASSYSVFGGYTF | TRBJ1-2 | TRBV6-5 | NA | few
TGTGCCAGCAAGTCAGGGGGCTATGGCTACACCTTC | CASKSGGYGYTF | TRBJ1-2 | TRBV28 | TRBD1 | NA
TGTGCCAGCAGTGGCAGGCCCACAGATACGCAGTATTTT | CASSGRPTDTQYF | TRBJ2-3 | TRBV28 | NA | NA
TGTGCCAGCAGCAAAGCGGGAGTTGTGGCGCAGTATTTT | CASSKAGVVAQYF | TRBJ2-3 | TRBV7-7 | TRBD2 | NA
TGCAGCGTCTCACAGGGCATGAACACTGAAGCTTTCTTT | CSVSQGMNTEAFF | TRBJ1-1 | TRBV29-1 | NA | few
TGCGCCAGCAGCAAGGGACAGGGGGCAACTAATGAAAAACTGTTTTTT | CASSKGQGATNEKLFF | TRBJ1-4 | TRBV5-1 | TRBD1 | NA
TGTGCCAGCAGTGACCCTACCGCAGGGCATGCAACTAATGAAAAACTGTTTTTT | CASSDPTAGHATNEKLFF | TRBJ1-4 | TRBV6-4 | NA | NA
TGTGCCAGCAGTTGGGCAGGTACCTACGAGCAGTACTTC | CASSWAGTYEQYF | TRBJ2-7 | TRBV28 | NA | NA
TGTGCCAGCAGTGTCGGCCAGGGGGTTAATAATTCACCCCTCCACTTT | CASSVGQGVNNSPLHF | TRBJ1-6 | TRBV6-1 | TRBD1 | NA
TGTGCCAGCAGTTTTACAGGGGGCAGTGGAAATGAGCAGTTCTTC | CASSFTGGSGNEQFF | TRBJ2-1 | TRBV4-2 | TRBD1 | NA
TGTGCCAGCAGCCCGACAGGGGATCAGCCCCAGCATTTT | CASSPTGDQPQHF | TRBJ1-5 | TRBV12-3/TRBV12-4 | TRBD1 | once
TGCGCCAGCAGCCAAGACCGGGAACCCTCGGGCTACACCTTC | CASSQDREPSGYTF | TRBJ1-2 | TRBV4-1 | NA | few
TGTGCCAGCAGCCAAGGCCCTGGGAATAGCGGATTCCTGGCCAATGAGCAGTTCTTC | CASSQGPGNSGFLANEQFF | TRBJ2-1 | TRBV3-1/TRBV3-2 | NA | NA
TGTGCCAGTAGGGGACTAGCGGGGGACACCGGGGAGCTGTTTTTT | CASRGLAGDTGELFF | TRBJ2-2 | TRBV19 | TRBD2 | once
TGCGCCAGCACCTTACAGAATACAGATACGCAGTATTTT | CASTLQNTDTQYF | TRBJ2-3 | TRBV5-1 | NA | NA
TGTGCCTGGCGTCGCGGGTTGTGGTATTTT | CAWRRGLWYF | TRBJ2-3 | TRBV30 | NA | NA
TGTGCCAGCAGTTATCGCGGGGGCGAGCAGTACTTC | CASSYRGGEQYF | TRBJ2-7 | TRBV6-2/TRBV6-3 | TRBD2 | NA
TGTGCCAGCAGCGACCGGGGACTCAACAATGAGCAGTTCTTC | CASSDRGLNNEQFF | TRBJ2-1 | TRBV11-2 | NA | NA
TGCGCCAGCAGCTTGGACCCAGGTTCGGTCGGGGAGCTGTTTTTT | CASSLDPGSVGELFF | TRBJ2-2 | TRBV5-1 | NA | NA
TGTGCCAGCAGCCAAACTAGCGGACCGAGCTCCTACAATGAGCAGTTCTTC | CASSQTSGPSSYNEQFF | TRBJ2-1 | TRBV14 | TRBD2 | NA
TGTGCCAGCAGGGATTCAGGGGCACCTAATTCACCCCTCCACTTT | CASRDSGAPNSPLHF | TRBJ1-6 | TRBV6-4 | NA | NA
TGTGCCAGCAGTGAAGTCCACAGGGGGGAGGATGAAAAACTGTTTTTT | CASSEVHRGEDEKLFF | TRBJ1-4 | TRBV25-1 | TRBD1 | NA
TGCGCCAGCAGCTCACCGGGACTTGGAGGGGAGACCCAGTACTTC | CASSSPGLGGETQYF | TRBJ2-5 | TRBV5-1 | NA | NA
TGTGCCAGCAGTTATGCGGGGAATAATGAAAAACTGTTTTTT | CASSYAGNNEKLFF | TRBJ1-4 | TRBV27 | NA | once
TGTGCCAGCTCACCGGGACAGGGCTGGACCGGGGAGCTGTTTTTT | CASSPGQGWTGELFF | TRBJ2-2 | TRBV18 | TRBD1 | NA
TGTGCCAGCAGTCGACAGGGGAACACTGAAGCTTTCTTT | CASSRQGNTEAFF | TRBJ1-1 | TRBV3-1/TRBV3-2 | TRBD1 | NA